The rows below give T cell receptor beta chains drawn from one sample of a study of blood T cell repertoires in COVID-19. Libraries were prepared by immunoSEQ multiplex PCR; TCRdb keeps only in-frame clonotypes and omits some of them. This sample has over 200,000 clones; approximately 86% occur once, and the top ten carry approximately 9.4%. Sequenced: peripheral blood. These receptors all come from a man aged 35-49 years who had recovered from COVID-19. CDR3s include the opening cysteine and the closing phenylalanine or tryptophan. The D gene is left open where the match is weak. Clone sizes are given selectively: once, few, many, or a class where the clone is expanded.

V	D	J	size	CDR3	DNA
TRBV29-1	TRBD2	TRBJ2-7	.	CSVRRDREGEQYF	TGCAGCGTGCGCCGGGATAGGGAGGGCGAGCAGTACTTC
TRBV6-2/TRBV6-3	TRBD1	TRBJ2-5	.	CASSYLGQGEGETQYF	TGTGCCAGCAGTTACTTAGGACAGGGTGAAGGGGAGACCCAGTACTTC
TRBV7-6	TRBD2	TRBJ2-2	few	CASSLGGRGLAGGTTGELFF	TGTGCCAGCAGCTTAGGTGGACGGGGCCTAGCGGGGGGAACCACCGGGGAGCTGTTTTTT
TRBV5-6	.	TRBJ1-5	.	CASSLAGGLNQPQHF	TGTGCCAGCAGCTTGGCGGGGGGCTTGAATCAGCCCCAGCATTTT
TRBV6-5	.	TRBJ2-1	.	CASSYSAGLRWNEQFF	TGTGCCAGCAGTTACTCCGCGGGGCTTAGGTGGAATGAGCAGTTCTTC
TRBV9	.	TRBJ2-1	.	CASSVRTEYNEQFF	TGTGCCAGCAGCGTCCGGACTGAATACAATGAGCAGTTCTTC
TRBV25-1	.	TRBJ2-1	.	CASTLGDNEQFF	TGTGCCAGCACCCTAGGGGACAATGAGCAGTTCTTC
TRBV6-2/TRBV6-3	.	TRBJ1-5	.	CASTPGVSNQPQHF	TGTGCCAGCACCCCAGGGGTTAGCAATCAGCCCCAGCATTTT
TRBV7-6	.	TRBJ2-7	.	CASSGEGGYPYEQYF	TGTGCCAGCTCAGGGGAGGGGGGATATCCCTACGAGCAGTACTTC
TRBV7-3	TRBD2	TRBJ2-1	.	CASSKKAFGLAGFTRVYNEQFF	TGTGCCAGCAGCAAAAAGGCGTTTGGGCTAGCGGGATTCACTAGGGTGTACAATGAGCAGTTCTTC
TRBV5-1	.	TRBJ2-5	.	CASRDDSQETQYF	TGCGCCAGCAGAGATGACAGCCAAGAGACCCAGTACTTC
TRBV27	TRBD1	TRBJ2-7	.	CASVRGINEQYF	TGTGCCAGTGTCAGGGGGATCAACGAGCAGTACTTC
TRBV7-8	.	TRBJ2-2	.	CASSLLTAPLGTGELFF	TGTGCCAGCAGCTTACTCACAGCCCCCTTGGGTACCGGGGAGCTGTTTTTT
TRBV27	.	TRBJ2-5	.	CASSKTRARYQETQYF	TGTGCCAGCAGTAAAACGAGGGCTCGGTACCAAGAGACCCAGTACTTC
TRBV6-2/TRBV6-3	.	TRBJ2-1	.	CASIPATDNEQFF	TGTGCCAGCATCCCAGCGACCGACAATGAGCAGTTCTTC
TRBV29-1	.	TRBJ2-1	once	CSVVSATPYNEQFF	TGCAGCGTTGTTAGCGCGACGCCATACAATGAGCAGTTCTTC
TRBV30	TRBD1	TRBJ1-2	.	CAWSPGTGNRRGYTF	TGTGCCTGGAGTCCGGGGACAGGGAATCGGAGGGGCTACACCTTC
TRBV7-7	TRBD2	TRBJ2-1	.	CASSSGGGQYNEQFF	TGTGCCAGCAGCTCCGGGGGAGGGCAATACAATGAGCAGTTCTTC